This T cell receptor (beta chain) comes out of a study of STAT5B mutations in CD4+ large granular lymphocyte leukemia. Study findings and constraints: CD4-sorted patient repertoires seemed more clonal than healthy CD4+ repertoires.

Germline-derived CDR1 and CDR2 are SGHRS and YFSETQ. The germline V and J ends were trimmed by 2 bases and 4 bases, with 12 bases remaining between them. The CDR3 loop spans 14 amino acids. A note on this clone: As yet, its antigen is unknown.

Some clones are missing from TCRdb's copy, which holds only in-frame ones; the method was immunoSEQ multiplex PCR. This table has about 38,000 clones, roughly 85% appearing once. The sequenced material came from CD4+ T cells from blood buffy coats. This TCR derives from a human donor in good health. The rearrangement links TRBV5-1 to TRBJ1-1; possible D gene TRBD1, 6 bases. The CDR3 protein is CASSLYQGITEAFF. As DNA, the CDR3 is TGCGCCAGCAGCTTATATCAGGGGATCACTGAAGCTTTCTTT.